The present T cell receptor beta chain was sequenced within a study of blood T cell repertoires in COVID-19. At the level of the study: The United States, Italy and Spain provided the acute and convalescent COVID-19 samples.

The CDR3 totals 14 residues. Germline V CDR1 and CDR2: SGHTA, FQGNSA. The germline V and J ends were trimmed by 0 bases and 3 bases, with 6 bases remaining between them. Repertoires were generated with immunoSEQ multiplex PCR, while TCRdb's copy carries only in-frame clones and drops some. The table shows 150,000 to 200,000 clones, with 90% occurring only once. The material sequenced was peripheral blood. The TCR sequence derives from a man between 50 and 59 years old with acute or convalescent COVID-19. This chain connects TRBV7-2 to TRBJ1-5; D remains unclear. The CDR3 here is CASSLAPDNQPQHF. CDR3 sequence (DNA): TGTGCCAGCAGCTTAGCGCCAGACAATCAGCCCCAGCATTTT.